This T cell receptor beta chain is drawn from a study of CXCR3-negative and CXCR3-positive naive CD8 T cells. Whole-study context: The TRB read total, some 150 million, broke down to about 1.5 +/- 0.3 million reads per library.

Study results and caveats: Memory CD8+ T cell repertoires were far less diverse than both naive subsets. Naive cells that were CXCR3-positive had more hydrophobic TRB CDR3s (compared with CXCR3-negative naive cells).

The libraries of TRB cDNA were prepared using 5' RACE with UMI labels. TCRdb reworked the 5' RACE reads into one entry per CDR3 protein, no DNA. The repertoire shows approximately 130,000 distinct CDR3 sequences; the top ten hold 0.41%. The germline CDR1 and CDR2 sequences are MGHRA and YSYEKL. The length of the CDR3 is 15 residues. Details on this clonotype: The antigen remains unidentified.

This clonotype originated in a human donor in good health. Some clones in this sample may be carry-over from other donors' samples. Source material: naive CXCR3+ CD8+ T cells from blood. Regarding subset: CD45RO-CCR7+CD27+CD95- naive CD8+ T cells expressing CXCR3 (TNR3+). The rearrangement joins TRBV4-1 to TRBJ1-4. CDR3 protein: CASSQVAQGGEKLFF.